Below, 5 T cell receptor beta chains from the same sample are listed, as sequenced in a study of blood T cells in healthy people across ages. Primed by a sample-barcoded 5' primer and a J-beta primer mix, a second PCR proceeded for about 7 to 11 cycles. TCRdb re-called the 5' RACE reads through MiXCR, storing one row per CDR3 protein. Found here are under 850,000 distinct CDR3 sequences, about 34% of them singletons; the top ten hold over 10%. Sample: blood. These receptors were obtained from a man between 18 and 35 years old in good health.

This chain joins TRBV6-5 and TRBJ2-5; D not certain. The V gene lost 4 bases and the J gene lost 11 bases, with 20 bases spanning the gap. This CDR3 comprises 14 residues. The V gene's germline CDR1 is MNHEY and CDR2 SVGAGI. CDR3 loop: CASSSPRVTNEQYF. CDR3 nucleotide sequence: TGTGCCAGCAGTTCGCCTCGTGTTACCAATGAGCAGTACTTC.

This sequence joins TRBV27 and TRBJ2-3, with a weak D call TRBD2 (7 bases). V lost 5 bases and J lost 5, with 20 bases in between. The CDR3 sequence is 16 residues long. Looked up from germline, CDR1 is MNHEY and CDR2 is SMNVEV (reference sequence). The CDR3 sequence: CASSQNRRGAGDTQYF. For the CDR3, the DNA is TGTGCCAGCAGTCAAAACCGACGGGGGGCCGGAGATACGCAGTATTTT.

This sequence joins TRBV25-1 and TRBJ1-6, with 9 bases aligning to TRBD1. The CDR3 is made up of 14 amino acids. Trimming at V came to 4 bases and at J to 8 bases, leaving 3 bases not matched to a gene. The germline V gene encodes CDR1 MGHDK and CDR2 SYGVNS. CDR3 amino acids: CASSGDRVDSPLHF. The CDR3 DNA reads as TGTGCCAGCAGTGGGGACAGGGTGGATTCACCCCTCCACTTT.

The V gene is TRBV6-2 or TRBV6-3, the J gene TRBJ1-2; a weak D match, TRBD1 (5 bases). This CDR3 has 13 amino acids. V lost 4 bases to trimming and J lost 6 bases, with 12 bases between them. CDR1 is MNHEY and CDR2 is SVGEGT in the germline V gene. CDR3 loop: CASSCSAGDGYTF. CDR3 DNA sequence: TGTGCCAGCAGTTGCTCGGCGGGGGATGGCTACACCTTC.

Only a few counts were recorded for this clonotype. The J gene is TRBJ1-1, the V gene TRBV6-5; D is perhaps TRBD1 (6 bases). This CDR3 is 15 amino acids long. Trimming took 2 bases from V and 3 from J, leaving 13 bases between them. Germline V CDR1 and CDR2: MNHEY, SVGAGI. The CDR3 coding sequence is TGTGCCAGCAGTTACCTGAGGAGGGGGTACACTGAAGCTTTCTTT. This encodes CASSYLRRGYTEAFF.